The 16 T cell receptor beta chains below come from one sample, sequenced in a study of HIV-infected children after antiretroviral therapy interruption. Treatment specified: PENTA 11 planned treatment interruption arm or continuous ART arm. Unique molecular identifiers were included in an RNA-based 3' RACE TCR library. TCRdb itself ran the 3' RACE reads through MiXCR, one entry per CDR3 protein. The repertoire includes tens of thousands of distinct CDR3 sequences, 4.3% of them detected once, and roughly 0.7% sits in the top ten. This specimen was CD45RA+ CD4+ T cells from PBMCs, pooled from several time points, taken from a donor given antiretroviral therapy, either interrupted or continuous. Subset indicated: naive CD4+ CD45RA+ CD45RO- T cells. All receptors come from a pool of human donors with HIV.

This clonotype was detected a few times. The gene calls are TRBV7-9 and TRBJ2-3; possibly TRBD2 for D (6 bases). This CDR3 comprises 14 residues. Germline values: CDR1 SEHNR, CDR2 FQNEAQ (reference sequence). V was shortened by 2 bases and J by 2 bases, with 8 bases between the two germline ends. CDR3 loop: CASSLRGITDTQYF. The CDR3 coding sequence is TGTGCCAGCAGCTTACGGGGGATCACAGATACGCAGTATTTT.

This clonotype was recorded many times. The J gene is TRBJ2-3, the V gene TRBV27; 8 nucleotides agree with TRBD2. J was trimmed by 0 bases and V by 7 bases; bases with no gene match: 6. Germline values: CDR1 MNHEY, CDR2 SMNVEV (reference sequence). This CDR3 is 15 amino acids long. CDR3 sequence reads: CASNQAGESTDTQYF. CDR3 DNA sequence: TGTGCCAGCAACCAAGCGGGGGAAAGCACAGATACGCAGTATTTT.

This clonotype was counted at least ten times. The chain carries TRBV5-1 and TRBJ2-5; TRBD2 matches 8 bases. The ends lost 0 bases at V and 3 bases at J; junction bases unmatched: 10. This CDR3 spans 17 amino acids. The germline CDR1 and CDR2 sequences are SGHRS and YFSETQ. CDR3 sequence (DNA): TGCGCCAGCAGCTTGGTACCGGGAGGGGCAGGAGAAGAGACCCAGTACTTC. It codes for CASSLVPGGAGEETQYF.

The chain couples TRBV23-1 to TRBJ2-5, with a tentative D call TRBD1 (7 bases). TRBV23-1 is an ORF, and what it does is uncertain. The germline V and J ends were trimmed by 4 bases and 4 bases, with 16 bases remaining between them. This CDR3 has 15 amino acids. CDR3 amino acids: CASSPRRGRIETQYF. The DNA for the CDR3 is TGCGCCAGCAGTCCCCGCAGGGGGAGGATAGAGACCCAGTACTTC.

The sample holds many counts of this clonotype. V is TRBV28 and J is TRBJ2-5, with no clear D. Germline CDR1 MDHEN, CDR2 SYDVKM. The CDR3 spans 12 residues. Trimming left V 7 bases short and J 2 bases short, with 8 bases between. CDR3 in DNA: TGTGCCAGCAATTGGGGTCAAGAGACCCAGTACTTC. Translated: CASNWGQETQYF.

This clonotype occurred many times. The chain couples TRBV12-3 or TRBV12-4 to TRBJ1-2; 12 bases map to TRBD1. Losses at the gene ends were 3 bases for V and 8 bases for J; bases not matched to a gene: 4. The CDR3 covers 14 residues. Here the CDR3 DNA reads TGTGCCAGCAGTTTCCGGGACAGGGGGCTCGGCTACACCTTC. It codes for CASSFRDRGLGYTF.

V and J are TRBV12-3 or TRBV12-4 and TRBJ1-6; 7 bases match TRBD1. The CDR3 consists of 12 residues. J gave up 11 bases and V 9 bases, and 7 bases lay outside the gene matches. CDR3 nucleotides: TGTGCCAGGACAGGGATGAGGCCACCCCTCCACTTT. This codes for CARTGMRPPLHF.

This sequence joins TRBV11-3 and TRBJ1-1; D possibly corresponds to TRBD1 (5 bases). Trimming shortened V by 4 bases and J by 6 bases, and 18 bases separated the two germline ends. Germline CDR1 SGHNT, CDR2 YENEEA. This CDR3 has 15 residues. This CDR3 is CASSSSMGGGAEAFF. The CDR3 nucleotides are TGTGCCAGCAGCTCCTCTATGGGGGGGGGAGCTGAAGCTTTCTTT.

This clonotype was counted at least ten times. The chain links TRBV12-3 or TRBV12-4 to TRBJ1-1; 8 bases agree with TRBD1. The CDR3 is 15 amino acids. Unmatched junction bases numbered 15, after V lost 5 bases and J lost 10 bases. CDR3 nucleotides: TGTGCCAGCAGTCGGGGGGGCGACAGGGGCGGAGGAGCTTTCTTT. This gives the protein CASSRGGDRGGGAFF.

For this clonotype: One junction end does not reproduce the germline sequence, and a read error may be involved. The chain uses TRBV19 and TRBJ1-2; D gene ambiguous. CDR1 and CDR2 (germline): LNHDA, SQIVND (reference sequence). The CDR3 covers 14 residues. The DNA of the CDR3 is TGTTCCAGTAGTATCCCCAGCGGCCTATATGGCTACACCTTC. Protein sequence: CSSSIPSGLYGYTF.

Ten or more counts support this clonotype. This rearrangement joins TRBV5-1 to TRBJ1-4, with D possibly being TRBD1 (5 bases). The CDR3 is 14 amino acids. CDR1 is SGHRS, CDR2 YFSETQ, per germline. With 1 base removed from V and 6 bases from J, the gap between germline ends came to 10 bases. The DNA for the CDR3 is TGCGCCAGCAGCTTGACTGGGGCGGATGAAAAACTGTTTTTT. Translation gives CASSLTGADEKLFF.

This clonotype was observed many times. The chain employs TRBV3-1 and TRBJ2-2; D is undetermined. Looked up from germline, CDR1 is LGHDT and CDR2 is YNNKEL (reference sequence). This CDR3 is 11 amino acids long. The V gene lost 3 bases and the J gene lost 5 bases, with 1 base spanning the gap. The CDR3 nucleotides are TGTGCCAGCAGCCAGACCGGGGAGCTGTTTTTT. Its translation: CASSQTGELFF.

This clonotype has a count of ten or more. The chain employs TRBV20-1 and TRBJ1-5; TRBD1 matches 9 bases. With 5 bases clipped from V and 6 bases from J, the junction kept 8 bases outside the gene matches. This CDR3 is 14 amino acids long. Germline CDR1 and CDR2: DFQATT and SNEGSKA (reference sequence). CDR3 residues: CSAGRDREGQPQHF. Here the CDR3 DNA reads TGCAGTGCTGGCCGGGACAGGGAAGGTCAGCCCCAGCATTTT.

There are many counts of this clonotype. The junction and the germline gene differ at one end; a read error may be behind it. The chain employs TRBV23-1 and TRBJ1-4; D perhaps matches TRBD1 (6 bases). TRBV23-1 is labeled an ORF, and its function is uncertain. The CDR3 length is 13 residues. The CDR3, as DNA: TGTGCCAGCAGTCTGGGACACAACGAAAGATTATTTTTC. It encodes CASSLGHNERLFF.

In its sample, this clonotype was seen a few times. DNA of the CDR3: TGTGCCAGTAGTATGCGCGGGGCTAATGAGCAGTTCTTC. Amino acids: CASSMRGANEQFF. The gene calls are TRBV19 and TRBJ2-1, with D perhaps TRBD2 (6 bases). Germline CDR1 LNHDA, CDR2 SQIVND (reference sequence). This CDR3 is 13 amino acids long. V was cut by 3 bases and J by 7 bases, with 10 bases left in between.

This clonotype came up many times. The V and J genes are TRBV2 and TRBJ1-5, with D perhaps TRBD1 (5 bases). The germline CDR1 and CDR2 sequences are SNHLY and FYNNEI. The CDR3 contains 15 residues. Trimming stripped 8 bases from V and 6 bases from J, with 20 bases between. For the CDR3, the DNA is TGTGCCAGCTGCCTACAAGGAGGGGAGGGTCAGCCCCAGCATTTT. Translated, it gives CASCLQGGEGQPQHF.